This passage covers 28 T cell receptor beta chains from one sample sequenced in a study of blood T cell repertoires in COVID-19. Profiling relied on immunoSEQ multiplex PCR, and the TCRdb table lists in-frame clones only, not all of them. The sample records approximately 100,000 clones, roughly 84% being singletons. Sequenced input: peripheral blood. These receptors originate from a human donor in a cohort sampled during active COVID-19.

This chain connects TRBV7-2 to TRBJ2-1, with 7 bases aligning to TRBD2. Germline V CDR1 and CDR2: SGHTA, FQGNSA. CDR3 length: 15 amino acids. Germline trimming cut 3 bases from V and 4 bases from J; bases unmatched to any gene: 6. CDR3 nucleotides: TGTGCCAGCAGCTTGACGGGGGGTGGATACAATGAGCAGTTCTTC. Translated: CASSLTGGGYNEQFF.

V and J are TRBV5-1 and TRBJ2-5; no firm D call. The CDR3 spans 13 residues. Germline V CDR1 and CDR2: SGHRS, YFSETQ. Trimming removed 4 bases at V and 4 bases at J, with 11 bases between. The CDR3 reads CASSPQPGETQYF. CDR3 DNA: TGCGCCAGCAGCCCCCAACCGGGAGAGACCCAGTACTTC.

The CDR3 bases are TGTGCCAGCAGCCTGGGACAGGATAATTCACCCCTCCACTTT. Translation: CASSLGQDNSPLHF. The chain combines TRBV9 with TRBJ1-6; TRBD1 matches at 8 bases. The trim removed 4 bases at V and 5 bases at J, leaving 2 bases unmatched. The germline V gene encodes CDR1 SGDLS and CDR2 YYNGEE. The CDR3 contains 14 residues. Looking up the rest from reference TRBV9 and TRBJ1-6 gives the full variable domain: DSGVTQTPKHLITATGQRVTLRCSPRSGDLSVYWYQQSLDQGLQFLIQYYNGEERAKGNILERFSAQQFPDLHSELNLSSLELGDSALYFCASSLGQDNSPLHFGNGTRLTVT.

V is TRBV15 and J is TRBJ2-1; TRBD2 aligns across 9 bases. V shed 3 bases, J shed 8 bases, and the junction held 5 bases outside the gene matches. The CDR3 runs 14 residues. Germline CDR1 LNHNV, CDR2 YYDKDF (reference sequence). CDR3 nucleotides: TGTGCCACCAGCAGGCGGGGGGGTGTCGATGAGCAGTTCTTC. The encoded protein is CATSRRGGVDEQFF.

The chain joins TRBV20-1 to TRBJ2-2; 15 bases map to TRBD2. The CDR3 length is 19 residues. Germline CDR1 DFQATT, CDR2 SNEGSKA (reference sequence). Trimming cost V 3 bases and J 2 bases; bases outside gene matches: 10. DNA for the CDR3: TGCAGTGCTAGTCCGGGACTAGCGGGGGGCGCAACTAACACCGGGGAGCTGTTTTTT. This gives the protein CSASPGLAGGATNTGELFF.

This clone was detected only a few times. This chain uses TRBV3-1 (or the pseudogene TRBV3-2) with TRBJ1-1; 9 bases fit TRBD1. The CDR3 is 16 amino acids. CDR1 and CDR2 (germline): LGHDT, YNNKEL (reference sequence). J gave up 4 bases and V 4 bases, and 10 bases lay outside the gene matches. This CDR3 is CASSPTGGTLSTEAFF. CDR3 bases: TGTGCCAGCAGCCCCACAGGGGGCACACTGAGCACTGAAGCTTTCTTT.

The genes are TRBV5-1 and TRBJ1-2; 7 bases are shared with TRBD1. The J segment lost 9 bases and the V segment lost 0 bases, leaving 32 bases of the junction unmatched. The CDR3 runs to 22 residues. The germline V gene encodes CDR1 SGHRS and CDR2 YFSETQ. The CDR3, as DNA: TGCGCCAGCAGCTTGGGACAGGGTCTCGCAGCTACACTTTCGACAGGGTCTCGCAGCTACACCTTC. This translates into CASSLGQGLAATLSTGSRSYTF.

The rearrangement uses TRBV5-1 and TRBJ1-1; no reliable D call. Germline loops: CDR1 SGHRS, CDR2 YFSETQ. The CDR3 extends over 14 amino acids. V was clipped by 1 base and J by 3 bases, with 10 bases between them. The CDR3 region is CASSLSRQDTEAFF. Here the CDR3 DNA reads TGCGCCAGCAGCTTGTCCCGCCAGGACACTGAAGCTTTCTTT.

DNA for the CDR3: TGCAGCGTTGGGAGGGGTTCCTACAATGAGCAGTTCTTC. Its translation: CSVGRGSYNEQFF. The V gene is TRBV29-1, the J gene TRBJ2-1; D possibly corresponds to TRBD2 (6 bases). Between the trimmed V and J ends, which lost 4 bases and 1 base, there was a span of 8 bases. CDR1 and CDR2 from the germline V gene are SQVTM and ANQGSEA. The CDR3 totals 13 residues.

The rearrangement links TRBV7-2 to TRBJ2-5; maybe TRBD1 (6 bases). The V gene lost 0 bases and the J gene lost 5 bases, with 7 bases spanning the gap. Germline V gene sequence: CDR1 SGHTA, CDR2 FQGNSA. The length of the CDR3 is 13 residues. CDR3 residues: CASSLARGETQYF. The CDR3 DNA sequence: TGTGCCAGCAGCTTAGCTAGGGGGGAGACCCAGTACTTC.

The CDR3 here is CASSLGSGGDYGYTF. CDR3 DNA sequence: TGTGCCAGCAGCTTGGGGTCAGGGGGTGACTATGGCTACACCTTC. The chain is built from TRBV5-4 and TRBJ1-2; 7 bases are a match to TRBD1. From germline, CDR1 is SGHNT and CDR2 YYREEE (reference sequence). V shed 0 bases, J shed 3 bases, and the junction held 5 bases outside the gene matches. This CDR3 is built from 15 residues.

The chain carries TRBV18 and TRBJ2-1; 7 nucleotides match TRBD1. Losses at the gene ends were 2 bases for V and 5 bases for J; bases not matched to a gene: 6. Germline lookup yields CDR1 KGHSH and CDR2 LQKENI. This CDR3 contains 15 residues. CDR3 DNA sequence: TGTGCCAGCTCACCAATGACAGGGAGCGACAATGAGCAGTTCTTC. This codes for CASSPMTGSDNEQFF. Drawing the rest from reference TRBV18 and TRBJ2-1, the complete variable domain is NAGVMQNPRHLVRRRGQEARLRCSPMKGHSHVYWYRQLPEEGLKFMVYLQKENIIDESGMPKERFSAEFPKEGPSILRIQQVVRGDSAAYFCASSPMTGSDNEQFFGPGTRLTVL.

This clone has only one observation. The V and J genes are TRBV18 and TRBJ1-1; the match to TRBD1 covers 7 bases. The CDR3 is 15 amino acids. Germline lookup yields CDR1 KGHSH and CDR2 LQKENI. Unmatched junction bases numbered 4, after V lost 3 bases and J lost 0 bases. CDR3 loop: CASSPGQQMNTEAFF. The CDR3 nucleotides read TGTGCCAGCTCACCGGGACAGCAAATGAACACTGAAGCTTTCTTT.

This sequence joins TRBV28 and TRBJ1-1, with a possible D match to TRBD1 (6 bases). This CDR3 comprises 14 residues. Trimming removed 6 bases from V and 4 bases from J, with 15 bases in between. Germline-derived CDR1 and CDR2 are MDHEN and SYDVKM. The CDR3 sequence is CASRTGQGTTEAFF. Written as DNA, the CDR3 is TGTGCCAGCAGGACGGGTCAGGGGACCACTGAAGCTTTCTTT.

The chain has TRBV4-2 and TRBJ1-4, with no clear D. The germline gives CDR1 LGHNA, CDR2 YNFKEQ. There are 14 residues in the CDR3. Trimming shortened V by 4 bases and J by 4 bases, and 10 bases separated the two germline ends. The CDR3 protein is CASSLDGLNEKLFF. The CDR3 DNA follows: TGTGCCAGCAGCCTCGACGGACTTAATGAAAAACTGTTTTTT.

A note on this clone: Other DNA sequences from this sample encode an identical CDR3 as well. This chain joins TRBV7-9 and TRBJ2-3, with D unresolved. The V end was cut by 3 bases, the J end by 6 bases, with 4 bases between. The germline V gene encodes CDR1 SEHNR and CDR2 FQNEAQ (reference sequence). This CDR3 contains 11 residues. The DNA for the CDR3 is TGTGCCAGCAGCTTCTCGGATACGCAGTATTTT. Amino acid sequence: CASSFSDTQYF.

This clone was counted at least ten times. This chain joins TRBV27 and TRBJ2-7; 8 bases are shared with TRBD1. The CDR3 has 14 amino acids. CDR1 and CDR2 from the germline V gene are MNHEY and SMNVEV (reference sequence). J gave up 3 bases and V 6 bases, and 7 bases lay outside the gene matches. The CDR3 region is CASSHRGVNYEQYF. CDR3 DNA sequence: TGTGCCAGCAGCCACAGGGGGGTAAACTACGAGCAGTACTTC.

The chain is built from TRBV21-1 and TRBJ2-1; the D call in the table, TRBD2, was not verified against the DNA. TRBV21-1 is tagged as a pseudogene. This CDR3 has 17 amino acids. CDR3 residues: CASTSGSGRSGGDEQFF. The CDR3 bases are TGTGCCAGCACAAGTGGATCGGGCCGGTCGGGGGGGGATGAGCAGTTCTTC.

This clone was seen a few times. The rearrangement joins TRBV7-2 to TRBJ1-1; tentative D call: TRBD1 (6 bases). The CDR3 is made up of 15 amino acids. Trimming pared 1 base from V and 1 base from J, leaving 10 bases between. From germline, CDR1 is SGHTA and CDR2 FQGNSA. CDR3 in amino acids: CASSLGLGANTEAFF. CDR3 sequence (DNA): TGTGCCAGCAGCTTAGGGTTGGGGGCGAACACTGAAGCTTTCTTT. Filled out from reference TRBV7-2 and TRBJ1-1, the complete variable domain reads GAGVSQSPSNKVTEKGKDVELRCDPISGHTALYWYRQSLGQGLEFLIYFQGNSAPDKSGLPSDRFSAERTGGSVSTLTIQRTQQEDSAVYLCASSLGLGANTEAFFGQGTRLTVV.

The chain has TRBV28 and TRBJ2-7; maybe TRBD2 (6 bases). The CDR3 has 14 residues. Trimming removed 10 bases from V and 0 bases from J, with 16 bases in between. The germline CDR1 and CDR2 sequences are MDHEN and SYDVKM. CDR3 sequence (DNA): TGTGCCACCTCCGTTGGAGGGACCTCCTACGAGCAGTACTTC. Translating gives CATSVGGTSYEQYF.

V usage is TRBV18 and J usage is TRBJ2-7; D perhaps matches TRBD1 (6 bases). This CDR3 spans 14 amino acids. The germline gives CDR1 KGHSH, CDR2 LQKENI. V was shortened by 4 bases and J by 1 base, with 11 bases between the two germline ends. The CDR3 is CASSQAQGSYEQYF. CDR3 sequence (DNA): TGTGCCAGCTCACAAGCACAGGGTTCCTACGAGCAGTACTTC.

CDR3 nucleotide sequence: TGTGCCAGCAGCCCCTGGGACAGGACAGATACGCAGTATTTT. Amino acids: CASSPWDRTDTQYF. The chain has TRBV9 and TRBJ2-3; TRBD1 matches at 8 bases. The CDR3 is 14 residues long. Germline CDR1 is SGDLS and CDR2 is YYNGEE. Trimming took 4 bases from V and 3 from J; bases not matched to a gene: 4.

This clone was seen ten or more times. This sequence joins TRBV4-3 and TRBJ1-1, with TRBD1 as a possible D gene (5 bases). The germline V and J ends were trimmed by 1 base and 1 base, with 19 bases remaining between them. Germline V gives CDR1 LGHNA, CDR2 YSLEER. CDR3 length: 18 residues. CDR3 bases: TGCGCCAGCAGCCAAGGCCCGCGTACGGGGGGTTGGAACACTGAAGCTTTCTTT. As protein: CASSQGPRTGGWNTEAFF.

The V and J genes are TRBV9 and TRBJ2-2, with no clear D. Germline CDR1 and CDR2: SGDLS and YYNGEE. Trimming took 6 bases from V and 0 from J, leaving 9 bases between them. This CDR3 has 14 amino acids. The CDR3: CASTLGPNTGELFF. CDR3 DNA sequence: TGTGCCAGCACTCTAGGCCCGAACACCGGGGAGCTGTTTTTT.

The CDR3 region is CASSLGEGYYGYTF. The DNA for the CDR3 is TGTGCCAGCAGTCTCGGGGAGGGCTACTATGGCTACACCTTC. The genes are TRBV28 and TRBJ1-2; D uncertain. The germline gives CDR1 MDHEN, CDR2 SYDVKM. V lost 5 bases to trimming and J lost 3 bases, with 13 bases between them. The CDR3 runs 14 residues.

The chain is built from TRBV18 and TRBJ1-1; 9 nucleotides match TRBD1. Trimming cost V 5 bases and J 6 bases; bases outside gene matches: 7. Germline V gene lookup returns CDR1 KGHSH and CDR2 LQKENI. CDR3 length: 14 amino acids. The CDR3, as DNA: TGTGCCAGCTCATTACAGGGGGCCGGGGCTGAAGCTTTCTTT. The encoded protein is CASSLQGAGAEAFF. Drawing the rest from reference TRBV18 and TRBJ1-1, the complete variable domain is NAGVMQNPRHLVRRRGQEARLRCSPMKGHSHVYWYRQLPEEGLKFMVYLQKENIIDESGMPKERFSAEFPKEGPSILRIQQVVRGDSAAYFCASSLQGAGAEAFFGQGTRLTVV.

The chain combines TRBV28 with TRBJ2-7; 7 positions agree with TRBD1. The CDR3 has 11 amino acids. CDR1 and CDR2 (germline): MDHEN, SYDVKM. V lost 6 bases and J lost 6; bases outside the gene matches: 2. CDR3: CASSRTGEQYF. The DNA of the CDR3 is TGTGCCAGCAGCAGGACAGGCGAGCAGTACTTC.

The chain has TRBV12-5 and TRBJ2-3, with D hard to call. V lost 1 base, J lost 3 bases, and 11 bases lay in between. Germline assignment: CDR1 LGHNT and CDR2 FRNRAP. The CDR3 is 15 amino acids. The CDR3: CASGLGLSGTDTQYF. DNA of the CDR3: TGTGCTAGTGGTTTGGGTTTGTCCGGGACAGATACGCAGTATTTT.